Listed below are T cell receptor beta chains from one sample, sequenced in a study of T cells in Graves' hyperthyroidism and ophthalmopathy. From the multiplex PCR reads, TCRdb called clonotypes with MiXCR, one entry per CDR3 protein. Seen here are 380,000 or so distinct CDR3 sequences, about 14% observed once, and the top ten hold 20% to 25%. Sequenced input: blood. These receptors were taken from a young woman with Graves' hyperthyroidism. Each CDR3 is given with its conserved first and last residue. The D gene is left open where the match is weak. For some rows the clone size is stated as once, few or many, or as a class when expanded; others skip it.

size: few
V: TRBV29-1
D: NA
J: TRBJ2-7
DNA: TGCAGCGTCCCCCTAGCGAACTCCTACGAGCAGTACTTC
CDR3: CSVPLANSYEQYF

size: many
V: TRBV12-3/TRBV12-4
D: NA
J: TRBJ1-1
DNA: TGTGCCAGCAGTTTAATCGGCACTGAAGCTTTCTTT
CDR3: CASSLIGTEAFF

size: few
V: TRBV2
D: NA
J: TRBJ2-5
DNA: TGTGCCAGCAGTGACTTGGCACGGGAGACCCAGTACTTC
CDR3: CASSDLARETQYF

size: many
V: TRBV5-1
D: NA
J: TRBJ2-7
DNA: TGCGCCAGCAGCTTGGACGGTCCCTACGAGCAGTACTTC
CDR3: CASSLDGPYEQYF

size: many
V: TRBV28
D: NA
J: TRBJ2-6
DNA: TGTGCCAGCAGCCCTACTAGGCTTGAAGCCAACGTCCTGACTTTC
CDR3: CASSPTRLEANVLTF

size: few
V: TRBV27
D: TRBD2
J: TRBJ2-3
DNA: TGTGCCAGCAGTTGCCCGGGGCGGCGGGAGCTCACAGATACGCAGTATTTT
CDR3: CASSCPGRRELTDTQYF

size: NA
V: TRBV30
D: NA
J: TRBJ2-3
DNA: TGTGCCTGGAGTCCAGGACTTCTTAACACAGATACGCAGTATTTT
CDR3: CAWSPGLLNTDTQYF

size: once
V: TRBV27
D: TRBD1
J: TRBJ2-7
DNA: TGTGCCAGCAGTGAAAAGGACAGGGGGCCCCACGAGCAGTACTTC
CDR3: CASSEKDRGPHEQYF

size: NA
V: TRBV7-2
D: TRBD1
J: TRBJ1-3
DNA: TGTGCCAGCAGCTACAGGACAGGGAATGCTGGAAACACCATATATTTT
CDR3: CASSYRTGNAGNTIYF

size: many
V: TRBV11-2
D: NA
J: TRBJ2-7
DNA: TGTGCCAGCAGCTTAGAGCCACTCTACGAGCAGTACTTC
CDR3: CASSLEPLYEQYF

size: NA
V: TRBV29-1
D: NA
J: TRBJ2-7
DNA: TGCAGCGTAATAGGCCGAGACGAGCAGTACTTC
CDR3: CSVIGRDEQYF

size: NA
V: TRBV15
D: NA
J: TRBJ2-2
DNA: TGTGCCACCAGCAGCCAGGGGCACGGGGAGCTGTTTTTT
CDR3: CATSSQGHGELFF

size: many
V: TRBV12-3/TRBV12-4
D: NA
J: TRBJ2-3
DNA: TGTGCCAGCAGTACTTCAGATACGCAGTATTTT
CDR3: CASSTSDTQYF

size: few
V: TRBV27
D: NA
J: TRBJ2-3
DNA: TGTGCCAGCTCGAGGGGGGTCGGCACAGATACGCAGTATTTT
CDR3: CASSRGVGTDTQYF

size: many
V: TRBV5-1
D: NA
J: TRBJ2-7
DNA: TGCGCCAGCAGCTTGGCCTCGAGTTGGGAGCAGTACTTC
CDR3: CASSLASSWEQYF

size: few
V: TRBV20-1
D: TRBD2
J: TRBJ2-1
DNA: TGCACGGGACTAGCGTACAATGAGCAGTTCTTC
CDR3: CTGLAYNEQFF

size: NA
V: TRBV7-9
D: NA
J: TRBJ1-4
DNA: TGTGCCAGCAGCTTATCCGCGGGTGAAAAACTGTTTTTT
CDR3: CASSLSAGEKLFF

size: many
V: TRBV30
D: NA
J: TRBJ2-5
DNA: TGTGCCTGGAGTGCGCCAGGGGTAGAGACCCAGTACTTC
CDR3: CAWSAPGVETQYF

size: few
V: TRBV18
D: NA
J: TRBJ2-2
DNA: TGTGCCAGCTCCCCAAGGCGGGCCTTCACGAACACCGGGGAGCTGTTTTTT
CDR3: CASSPRRAFTNTGELFF

size: many
V: TRBV2
D: TRBD1
J: TRBJ2-7
DNA: TGTGCCAGCAGCGACCGGGACAGGGCCTACGAGCAGTACTTC
CDR3: CASSDRDRAYEQYF

size: many
V: TRBV7-9
D: NA
J: TRBJ1-2
DNA: TGTGCCAGCAGCTTAGAGCTTGGCCATGGCTACACCTTC
CDR3: CASSLELGHGYTF

size: NA
V: TRBV27
D: TRBD1
J: TRBJ2-7
DNA: TGTGCCAGCAGTTTATTTGTGACAGGGAGAGAGCAGTACTTC
CDR3: CASSLFVTGREQYF

size: few
V: TRBV5-5
D: TRBD1
J: TRBJ2-5
DNA: TGTGCCAGCAGCGAGGGACAGGTGAAAGAGACCCAGTACTTC
CDR3: CASSEGQVKETQYF

size: few
V: TRBV4-1
D: TRBD2
J: TRBJ2-1
DNA: TGCGCCAGCAGCCAGCCGACTAGCGGTATATACAATGAGCAGTTCTTC
CDR3: CASSQPTSGIYNEQFF

size: NA
V: TRBV7-9
D: TRBD2
J: TRBJ2-7
DNA: TGTGCCAGCAGCTTAGCGCTAGCGGGACACCCCCGCTCCTACGAGCAGTACTTC
CDR3: CASSLALAGHPRSYEQYF

size: few
V: TRBV30
D: NA
J: TRBJ2-1
DNA: TGTGCCTGGAGTCCCCGACGGGGCATCTACAATGAGCAGTTCTTC
CDR3: CAWSPRRGIYNEQFF

size: few
V: TRBV20-1
D: NA
J: TRBJ2-7
DNA: TGCAGTGCTAGTCGTCGGAGCGGAGCCGTGAACGAGCAGTACTTC
CDR3: CSASRRSGAVNEQYF

size: few
V: TRBV4-1
D: NA
J: TRBJ2-1
DNA: TGCGCCAGCAGCCAAGGTGACTGGAGCTCCTACAATGAGCAGTTCTTC
CDR3: CASSQGDWSSYNEQFF

size: few
V: TRBV6-1
D: TRBD1
J: TRBJ2-5
DNA: TGTGCCAGCAGAACAGGGGCCCAGGAGACCCAGTACTTC
CDR3: CASRTGAQETQYF

size: NA
V: TRBV11-2
D: TRBD2
J: TRBJ2-2
DNA: TGTGCCAGCCGGGAGGAGATCGGGACCGGGGAGCTGTTTTTT
CDR3: CASREEIGTGELFF

size: many
V: TRBV7-2
D: NA
J: TRBJ1-1
DNA: TGTGCCAGCAGCTTATTTACCGGGGCCCTAGGTACTTTCTTT
CDR3: CASSLFTGALGTFF

size: many
V: TRBV2
D: NA
J: TRBJ1-5
DNA: TGTGCCAGCAAGGGGGGCGGGGAGAGCCAGCCCCAGCATTTT
CDR3: CASKGGGESQPQHF

size: many
V: TRBV7-9
D: NA
J: TRBJ2-7
DNA: TGTGCCAGCAGCCGGGCCTCCTACGAGCAGTACTTC
CDR3: CASSRASYEQYF

size: many
V: TRBV11-2
D: NA
J: TRBJ1-1
DNA: TGTGCCAGCAGCCCCTTGGGAGGGGGGATAGCAGAAGCTTTCTTT
CDR3: CASSPLGGGIAEAFF

size: many
V: TRBV3-1
D: NA
J: TRBJ2-3
DNA: TGTGCCAGCAGCGAGATTGCAGATACGCAGTATTTT
CDR3: CASSEIADTQYF

size: many
V: TRBV28
D: NA
J: TRBJ2-2
DNA: TGTGCCAGCAAGAATAGCGGGAACACCGGGGAGCTGTTTTTT
CDR3: CASKNSGNTGELFF

size: few
V: TRBV20-1
D: TRBD2
J: TRBJ2-1
DNA: TGCAGTGCTCCTAGCGGGGAGTTCTCCCACAATGAGCAGTTCTTC
CDR3: CSAPSGEFSHNEQFF

size: few
V: TRBV12-3/TRBV12-4
D: NA
J: TRBJ1-1
DNA: TGTGCCAGCAACCCCCCTCGGGGTGGAACTGAAGCTTTCTTT
CDR3: CASNPPRGGTEAFF

size: many
V: TRBV13
D: TRBD2
J: TRBJ2-2
DNA: TGTGCCAGCAGCTCAACTCCCGGGACTAGCGGTTCGAACACCGGGGAGCTGTTTTTT
CDR3: CASSSTPGTSGSNTGELFF

size: few
V: TRBV19
D: TRBD2
J: TRBJ2-7
DNA: TGTGCCAGTAGTAAAGGACTAGCGGGCTTCTACGAGCAGTACTTC
CDR3: CASSKGLAGFYEQYF

size: NA
V: TRBV4-1
D: TRBD1
J: TRBJ1-5
DNA: TGCGCCAGCAGCCAAGGGGACAGGGGGTTTCAGCCCCAGCATTTT
CDR3: CASSQGDRGFQPQHF

size: few
V: TRBV18
D: NA
J: TRBJ1-2
DNA: TGTGCCAGCTCACCATACAGGGATTCGGCATATGGCTACACCTTC
CDR3: CASSPYRDSAYGYTF

size: many
V: TRBV19
D: TRBD2
J: TRBJ2-1
DNA: TGTGCCAGTAAGAATGGACTAGCGGGGTACAATGAGCAGTTCTTC
CDR3: CASKNGLAGYNEQFF

size: NA
V: TRBV28
D: NA
J: TRBJ1-2
DNA: TGTGCCAGCAGGGTCCAGGAGGCCTCTGGCTATGGCTACACCTTC
CDR3: CASRVQEASGYGYTF

size: NA
V: TRBV19
D: NA
J: TRBJ2-7
DNA: TGTGCCAGTAACCTACCCCCCGAGGACGAACCCTCCTACGAGCAGTACTTC
CDR3: CASNLPPEDEPSYEQYF

size: NA
V: TRBV6-5
D: NA
J: TRBJ2-1
DNA: TGTGCCAGCAGTTTCTCCCCTGCGGTGTACTCCTACAGTGAGCAGTTCTTC
CDR3: CASSFSPAVYSYSEQFF

size: many
V: TRBV2
D: TRBD2
J: TRBJ2-3
DNA: TGTGCCAGCAGTACGCCGTCAAGCGGGAAGAGGTTCCTAAGGAGCACAGATACGCAGTATTTT
CDR3: CASSTPSSGKRFLRSTDTQYF

size: many
V: TRBV12-3/TRBV12-4
D: NA
J: TRBJ2-5
DNA: TGTGCCAGCACCCAGGGCCAAGAGACCCAGTACTTC
CDR3: CASTQGQETQYF

size: few
V: TRBV7-8
D: NA
J: TRBJ2-3
DNA: TGTGCCAGCAGCTTGGCTGTTGAGGATACGCAGTATTTT
CDR3: CASSLAVEDTQYF

size: few
V: TRBV7-2
D: TRBD2
J: TRBJ2-3
DNA: TGTGCCAGCAGCTTAATTCGGGGGGGGGTAAGGGCAGATACGCAGTATTTT
CDR3: CASSLIRGGVRADTQYF

size: many
V: TRBV11-2
D: NA
J: TRBJ1-3
DNA: TGTGCCAGCAGCTTCTGGGACGACTCTGGAAACACCATATATTTT
CDR3: CASSFWDDSGNTIYF

size: few
V: TRBV7-6
D: NA
J: TRBJ2-2
DNA: TGTGCCAGCAGCTTAGAATTTCTGGGTGGGGAGCTGTTTTTT
CDR3: CASSLEFLGGELFF

size: many
V: TRBV28
D: NA
J: TRBJ2-1
DNA: TGTGCCAGCAGCCTGCTCAGGAATGAGCAGTTCTTC
CDR3: CASSLLRNEQFF